This TCR beta chain was identified during a study of cytomegalovirus exposure and HLA in healthy donors. Findings and caveats of the study: Most TCR sequences showed up rarely, but some public TCRs showed up in many donors. Later analysis showed most CMV-associated TCR beta chains appearing HLA-restricted. Later analysis found that TCR beta chains associated with HLA were more clonally expanded than other, equally common chains.

The PCR employed 60 Vbeta primers together with 13 Jbeta primers. Only in-frame clones appear in the TCRdb table, and some are missing; sequencing was by immunoSEQ multiplex PCR. Listed are about 70,000 clones; 2% to 2.5% falls within the top ten. Details on this clone: Its cognate antigen is unknown.

V lost 4 bases and J lost 6; bases outside the gene matches: 9. This CDR3 spans 16 amino acids. Germline V gene sequence: CDR1 SGDLS, CDR2 YYNGEE. Sequenced: PBMCs. This receptor was obtained from a female donor in good health and CMV-seropositive. V gene TRBV9 combines with J gene TRBJ2-1; the match to TRBD2 covers 11 bases. The CDR3 bases are TGTGCCAGCAGCTACCGGCTAGCGGGGGGCCCCAATGAGCAGTTCTTC. It specifies CASSYRLAGGPNEQFF.